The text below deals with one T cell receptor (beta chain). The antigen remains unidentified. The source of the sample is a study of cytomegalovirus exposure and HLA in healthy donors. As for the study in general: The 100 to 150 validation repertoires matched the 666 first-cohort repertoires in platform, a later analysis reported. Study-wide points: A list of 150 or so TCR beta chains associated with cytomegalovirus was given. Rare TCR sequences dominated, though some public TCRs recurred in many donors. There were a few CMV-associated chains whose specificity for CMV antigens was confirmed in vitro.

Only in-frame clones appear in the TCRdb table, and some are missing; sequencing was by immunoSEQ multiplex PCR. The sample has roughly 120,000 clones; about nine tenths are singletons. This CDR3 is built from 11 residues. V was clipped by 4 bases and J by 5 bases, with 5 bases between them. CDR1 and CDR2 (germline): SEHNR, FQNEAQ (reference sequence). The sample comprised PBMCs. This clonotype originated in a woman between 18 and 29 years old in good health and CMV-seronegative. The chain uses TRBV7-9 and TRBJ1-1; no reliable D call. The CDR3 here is CASSSMTEAFF. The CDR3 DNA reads TGTGCCAGCAGCTCTATGACTGAAGCTTTCTTT.